The clone carrying this T cell receptor beta chain has at least ten counts. The CDR3 is 16 residues long. Losses at the gene ends were 5 bases for V and 6 bases for J; bases not matched to a gene: 7. The germline V gene has CDR1 KGHDR and CDR2 SFDVKD. These data are taken from a study of Graves' ophthalmopathy and Graves' hyperthyroidism. Amplification of TCR beta CDR3 regions used RNA transcripts. First-round RT-PCR relied on HTBI primers, and a second-round multiplex PCR came next. From the multiplex PCR reads, TCRdb called clonotypes with MiXCR, one entry per CDR3 protein. The repertoire includes 200,000 to 250,000 distinct CDR3 sequences, 25% to 35% of them detected once, and approximately 9.6% sits in the top ten.

The TCR comes from a man in his fifties or sixties with Graves' ophthalmopathy. The rearrangement joins TRBV24-1 to TRBJ2-2; 11 nucleotides match TRBD2. The sample consisted of peripheral blood. The CDR3 spells CATSGQLAGAPGELFF. In nucleotides, the CDR3 is TGTGCCACCAGTGGCCAACTAGCGGGAGCTCCCGGGGAGCTGTTTTTT.